In its sample, the clone carrying this T cell receptor beta chain was seen a few times. This entry belongs to a study of blood T cell repertoires in COVID-19. Study overall: Donors in the United States, Italy and Spain gave samples during acute or convalescent COVID-19. The cDNA or gDNA used as material had been derived from T cells, B-cell-depleted T cells, or PBMCs.

Germline V gene data show CDR1 as WNHNN and CDR2 as SYGVQD (reference sequence). The CDR3 has 16 amino acids. V gave up 3 bases and J gave up 0 bases, with 13 bases separating them. Methods used by the authors: Quantification of nucleated cells was approximated via reference gene primer amplification. Clones were read by immunoSEQ multiplex PCR, and TCRdb kept only the in-frame ones, dropping some. V, J and clone size were drawn from that table, and D and trimming were deduced from the DNA. The table lists around 190,000 clones, 70% to 85% of them singletons, with around an eighth in the top ten. Sequenced: peripheral blood. The chain is built from TRBV10-1 and TRBJ2-3, with D tentatively TRBD2 (6 bases). The TCR was taken from a woman aged 45-65 years with acute or convalescent COVID-19. The CDR3 is CASSDLAAMSTDTQYF. The CDR3 nucleotides read TGCGCCAGCAGTGATTTAGCGGCGATGAGCACAGATACGCAGTATTTT.